This TCR beta chain was profiled in a study of Ad26.COV2.S vaccination and SARS-CoV-2 variants. Study-wide results and caveats: TCR breadth and depth estimates may have understated total T cell responses.

The CDR3 extends over 15 amino acids. Germline CDR1 and CDR2: SQVTM and ANQGSEA. The V end lost 4 bases, the J end lost 6 bases, and 20 bases lay between the germline ends. Profiling relied on immunoSEQ multiplex PCR, and the TCRdb table lists in-frame clones only, not all of them. Of about 480,000 clones in the sample, approximately 88% were seen once. Comments on this clone: Its antigen remains unknown.

The treatment: over 15 received Ad26.COV2.S at low or high dose, single or two shots; about 5 received placebo; per-sample allocation not given. Vaccine and placebo recipients were sampled on day 63 after the first injection. V usage is TRBV29-1 and J usage is TRBJ2-3, with D perhaps assigned TRBD1 or TRBD2 (6 bases each). This TCR derives from a person between 18 and 59 years old who received the Ad26.COV2.S COVID-19 vaccine or a placebo. The sequenced sample was peripheral blood, obtained in a trial of Ad26.COV2.S vaccine versus placebo. CDR3 coding DNA: TGCAGCGTTGTTGGGACCACGATAGGGGGGGATACGCAGTATTTT. Encoded protein: CSVVGTTIGGDTQYF.